Following are 27 T cell receptor beta chains from one sample sequenced in a study of cytomegalovirus exposure and HLA in healthy donors. In the PCR, 60 Vbeta and 13 Jbeta primers were used. Assay: immunoSEQ multiplex PCR; the TCRdb copy retains only in-frame clones and omits some. The table includes 120,000 or so clones, roughly 74% detected once. Sequencing input: PBMCs. Receptors originate from a woman in her 50s in good health and CMV-seropositive.

V gene TRBV25-1 combines with J gene TRBJ2-1; a weak D match, TRBD1 (5 bases). V lost 5 bases and J lost 4, with 12 bases in between. The CDR3 spans 14 residues. Germline V gene lookup returns CDR1 MGHDK and CDR2 SYGVNS. The CDR3 here is CASSWLGAYNEQFF. The CDR3 DNA sequence: TGTGCCAGCAGTTGGCTAGGGGCATACAATGAGCAGTTCTTC.

The chain joins TRBV19 to TRBJ2-5; 9 bases agree with TRBD2. This CDR3 comprises 15 residues. Per the germline V gene, CDR1 is LNHDA and CDR2 is SQIVND (reference sequence). V shed 10 bases and J 0 bases; nucleotides not matched to a gene: 9. CDR3 coding DNA: TGTGCCACCTTAGGGACTAGCCGGGACCAAGAGACCCAGTACTTC. This gives the protein CATLGTSRDQETQYF.

This clone was observed a handful of times. The CDR3 is CASSRKGLTYEQYF. The CDR3 nucleotides are TGTGCCAGCAGCAGGAAGGGACTGACCTACGAGCAGTACTTC. This chain links TRBV6-5 with TRBJ2-7; D possibly corresponds to TRBD2 (6 bases). The CDR3 is 14 residues long. The germline gives CDR1 MNHEY, CDR2 SVGAGI. Trimming stripped 6 bases from V and 2 bases from J, with 14 bases between.

The gene calls are TRBV7-9 and TRBJ1-6, with 8 bases lining up with TRBD1. Germline assignment: CDR1 SEHNR and CDR2 FQNEAQ (reference sequence). The CDR3 is 17 residues long. The V gene end was trimmed by 6 bases and the J gene end by 6 bases; junction bases not matched to a gene: 13. The CDR3 here is CASRSNQGAVGNSPLHF. The CDR3 region has the DNA TGTGCCAGCAGGTCGAATCAGGGGGCAGTTGGTAATTCACCCCTCCACTTT.

The chain links TRBV19 to TRBJ2-1, with TRBD2 matching over 7 bases. The CDR3 sequence is 14 residues long. Germline trimming cut 4 bases from V and 6 bases from J; bases unmatched to any gene: 6. Germline CDR1 reads LNHDA; CDR2 reads SQIVND (reference sequence). The CDR3 DNA follows: TGTGCCAGTAGTACCACGGCTAGCGGCAATGAGCAGTTCTTC. Protein sequence: CASSTTASGNEQFF.

On this clone itself: One end of the junction fails to match germline, which may point to a read error. The chain joins TRBV27 to TRBJ2-1; 8 nucleotides agree with TRBD1. Germline CDR1 is MNHEY and CDR2 is SMNVEV (reference sequence). The CDR3 length is 12 residues. CDR3 sequence: CASSLRGDRFLF. The DNA of the CDR3 is TGTGCCAGCAGTCTGAGGGGGGACAGGTTCCTCTTC.

This clone was counted between two and nine times. This chain joins TRBV27 and TRBJ1-1; unclear D gene. Germline CDR1 and CDR2: MNHEY and SMNVEV (reference sequence). V was clipped by 3 bases and J by 2 bases, with 25 bases between them. The CDR3 runs 19 residues. CDR3 loop: CASSFSGKGYGPFNTEAFF. The CDR3 DNA follows: TGTGCCAGCAGTTTTTCGGGGAAAGGCTACGGACCTTTTAACACTGAAGCTTTCTTT.

The chain recombines TRBV2 with TRBJ2-3; D is ambiguous. The CDR3 runs 13 residues. Germline loops: CDR1 SNHLY, CDR2 FYNNEI. V was clipped by 3 bases and J by 9 bases, with 13 bases between them. The CDR3: CASSDATSVTQYF. DNA for the CDR3: TGTGCCAGCAGTGATGCAACGTCAGTCACGCAGTATTTT.

This clone was seen a handful of times. The rearrangement uses TRBV6-1 and TRBJ1-5; 8 bases line up with TRBD1. The CDR3 is 15 amino acids. V lost 5 bases and J lost 6; bases outside the gene matches: 9. Per the germline V gene, CDR1 is MNHNS and CDR2 is SASEGT. CDR3 region: CASSQTSQGGQPQHF. The CDR3 nucleotides read TGTGCCAGCAGTCAAACCTCACAGGGGGGTCAGCCCCAGCATTTT.

This clone was seen only a few times. The chain recombines TRBV11-1 with TRBJ2-3; possibly TRBD2 for D (5 bases). Germline CDR1 SGHAT, CDR2 FQDESV (reference sequence). V was pared by 5 bases and J by 3 bases, with 6 bases between. The CDR3 has 12 residues. CDR3 sequence: CASSRTTDTQYF. CDR3 DNA sequence: TGTGCCAGCAGCCGGACTACAGATACGCAGTATTTT.

V and J are TRBV5-6 and TRBJ1-2, with 12 bases matching TRBD1. Germline V gene lookup returns CDR1 SGHDT and CDR2 YYEEEE. This CDR3 region has 14 residues. J gave up 8 bases and V 4 bases, and 6 bases lay outside the gene matches. The CDR3 reads CASSPGQGARGYTF. The DNA for the CDR3 is TGTGCCAGCAGCCCGGGACAGGGGGCGCGAGGCTACACCTTC.

V and J are TRBV5-1 and TRBJ2-5, with TRBD1 matching over 11 bases. J was trimmed by 3 bases and V by 7 bases; bases with no gene match: 2. The CDR3 is 13 amino acids. Germline V gene data show CDR1 as SGHRS and CDR2 as YFSETQ. The CDR3 DNA reads TGCGCCAGCGGGACAGGGGGAGAAGAGACCCAGTACTTC. It yields the protein CASGTGGEETQYF. Complete variable domain (other parts from reference TRBV5-1 and TRBJ2-5): KAGVTQTPRYLIKTRGQQVTLSCSPISGHRSVSWYQQTPGQGLQFLFEYFSETQRNKGNFPGRFSGRQFSNSRSEMNVSTLELGDSALYLCASGTGGEETQYFGPGTRLLVL.

CDR3 DNA sequence: TGTGCCAGCAGGTCCAACAGGGGGCAAGGGGCCCAGTACTTC. Amino acids: CASRSNRGQGAQYF. The J gene is TRBJ2-5, the V gene TRBV6-5; TRBD1 matches at 9 bases. The germline V gene has CDR1 MNHEY and CDR2 SVGAGI. Trimming removed 6 bases from V and 9 bases from J; junction bases left unmatched: 11. The CDR3 runs to 14 residues.

This clone turned up a few times. The V and J genes are TRBV19 and TRBJ2-7, with 8 bases matching TRBD1. CDR1 is LNHDA and CDR2 is SQIVND in the germline V gene (reference sequence). The CDR3 length is 13 residues. Trimming at V came to 9 bases and at J to 1 base, leaving 5 bases not matched to a gene. In DNA, the CDR3 is TGTGCCAGCAGGGGACAGGAGTCCTACGAGCAGTACTTC. The encoded protein is CASRGQESYEQYF.

This chain links TRBV2 with TRBJ2-7, with a tentative D call TRBD2 (7 bases). The germline V gene has CDR1 SNHLY and CDR2 FYNNEI. This CDR3 is built from 16 residues. Trimming cost V 1 base and J 2 bases, with 15 bases left between them. The CDR3: CASSEVTGGLTYEQYF. Here the CDR3 DNA reads TGTGCCAGCAGTGAAGTCACGGGGGGCCTCACCTACGAGCAGTACTTC.

This clone was observed a handful of times. The chain uses TRBV10-3 and TRBJ2-3; 8 bases agree with TRBD1. Trimming at V came to 4 bases and at J to 0 bases, leaving 6 bases not matched to a gene. The CDR3 runs 16 residues. Germline loops: CDR1 ENHRY, CDR2 SYGVKD. CDR3 DNA: TGTGCCATCAGTGGTTGGACAGGGTTAAGCACAGATACGCAGTATTTT. Protein: CAISGWTGLSTDTQYF.

The chain couples TRBV6-6 to TRBJ1-6; TRBD1 is a possible D gene (6 bases). Germline values: CDR1 MNHNY, CDR2 SVGAGI (reference sequence). This CDR3 has 13 residues. V gave up 7 bases and J gave up 10 bases, with 14 bases separating them. CDR3 sequence: CASMNRVDSPLHF. The CDR3 DNA is TGTGCCAGCATGAACAGGGTGGACTCACCCCTCCACTTT.

The chain employs TRBV27 and TRBJ2-1; no reliable D call. V was pared by 6 bases and J by 0 bases, with 6 bases between. The germline V gene has CDR1 MNHEY and CDR2 SMNVEV (reference sequence). The CDR3 is made up of 13 amino acids. The DNA of the CDR3 is TGTGCCAGCAGCGGTCGCTCCTACAATGAGCAGTTCTTC. Its translation: CASSGRSYNEQFF.

This clone was found a few times. The chain couples TRBV5-1 to TRBJ1-1; D not certain. This CDR3 region has 14 residues. V was trimmed by 4 bases and J by 3 bases, leaving 13 bases between them. Per germline, CDR1 SGHRS and CDR2 YFSETQ. The CDR3 bases are TGCGCCAGCAGCGTAGACGGGGAGGACACTGAAGCTTTCTTT. Protein sequence: CASSVDGEDTEAFF.

This chain uses TRBV5-1 with TRBJ2-2, with 8 bases that match TRBD2. The germline V gene has CDR1 SGHRS and CDR2 YFSETQ. There are 15 residues in the CDR3. Trimming took 3 bases from V and 1 from J; bases not matched to a gene: 2. For the CDR3, the DNA is TGCGCCAGCAGCTCAAGCGGGGGGAACACCGGGGAGCTGTTTTTT. Translation gives CASSSSGGNTGELFF.

The genes are TRBV2 and TRBJ1-1; D gene unclear. Germline CDR1 is SNHLY and CDR2 is FYNNEI. The CDR3 totals 14 residues. Trimming cost V 6 bases and J 3 bases, with 14 bases left between them. The CDR3 DNA follows: TGTGCCAGCAGCGGGGTCGGCAGTCACACTGAAGCTTTCTTT. This translates into CASSGVGSHTEAFF.

The gene calls are TRBV6-5 and TRBJ1-2; TRBD1 might be the D (5 bases). This CDR3 spans 11 amino acids. Deletions cut 5 bases from V and 6 bases from J, with 7 bases between. Per the germline V gene, CDR1 is MNHEY and CDR2 is SVGAGI. The CDR3 here is CASSQGNGYTF. The DNA of the CDR3 is TGTGCCAGCAGTCAGGGTAATGGCTACACCTTC.

DNA of the CDR3: TGCAGCGTTGGGCCGGAGGGCTACCCTAACTATGGCTACACCTTC. Translating gives CSVGPEGYPNYGYTF. The V and J genes are TRBV29-1 and TRBJ1-2, with unresolved D. This CDR3 is 15 amino acids long. Trimming removed 4 bases from V and 0 bases from J, with 15 bases in between. The germline gives CDR1 SQVTM, CDR2 ANQGSEA.

J is TRBJ2-7 and V is TRBV4-3, with 9 bases matching TRBD1. Germline CDR1 reads LGHNA; CDR2 reads YSLEER. The CDR3 covers 17 residues. The junction had 9 bases not matched to a gene; V was cut back by 0 bases and J by 3 bases. The chain's CDR3 is CASSQDRGGTGSYEQYF. As DNA, the CDR3 is TGCGCCAGCAGCCAAGATAGGGGAGGGACAGGGAGCTACGAGCAGTACTTC.

In its sample, this clone was seen a few times. The rearrangement links TRBV15 to TRBJ2-5, with D unclear. Germline CDR1 and CDR2: LNHNV and YYDKDF (reference sequence). The germline V and J ends were trimmed by 0 bases and 5 bases, with 10 bases remaining between them. The CDR3 length is 14 residues. This CDR3 is CATSRDLPEETQYF. The DNA for the CDR3 is TGTGCCACCAGCAGAGATCTCCCTGAGGAGACCCAGTACTTC.

The rearrangement joins TRBV2 to TRBJ2-6, with D possibly being TRBD1 (6 bases). V lost 1 base and J 0 bases, leaving 10 bases between the germline ends. The germline V gene encodes CDR1 SNHLY and CDR2 FYNNEI. The length of the CDR3 is 17 residues. The CDR3 bases are TGTGCCAGCAGTGAAGACAGGGTGGACTCTGGGGCCAACGTCCTGACTTTC. Translation: CASSEDRVDSGANVLTF.

J is TRBJ2-1 and V is TRBV6-1; the D gene is possibly TRBD1 (6 bases). The length of the CDR3 is 15 residues. V was clipped by 4 bases and J by 8 bases, with 18 bases between them. CDR1 and CDR2 from the germline V gene are MNHNS and SASEGT. CDR3 bases: TGTGCCAGCAGTGTGATGGCAGGGGCCTGGGATGAGCAGTTCTTC. It yields the protein CASSVMAGAWDEQFF.